A selection of T cell receptor beta chains follows, all from one sample in a study of regulatory dendritic cells for organ transplantation. Assay used: immunoSEQ multiplex PCR; TCRdb lists only in-frame clones, some missing. Here the sample spans over 20,000 clones, 74% being singletons. Sequenced sample: memory CD4+ T cells from blood. The receptors come from a human donor in good health. Each CDR3 is given with its conserved first and last residue. D genes are given only for firm matches. Size is stated for part of the rows, as once, few or many counts, or as a class when the clone is expanded.

abundance	d_gene	v_gene	j_gene	CDR3aa	CDR3nt
-	TRBD2	TRBV12-5	TRBJ2-5	CASVPGTSGGLGETQYF	TGTGCTAGTGTCCCCGGGACTAGCGGGGGGTTGGGGGAGACCCAGTACTTC
-	-	TRBV7-9	TRBJ2-3	CASSLQGRWGDTQYF	TGTGCCAGCAGCTTACAGGGCCGATGGGGAGATACGCAGTATTTT
-	-	TRBV5-4	TRBJ2-4	CASSLEGSDQYF	TGTGCCAGCAGCTTGGAGGGGTCTGATCAGTACTTC
few	-	TRBV28	TRBJ2-7	CASSFYQGAYEQYF	TGTGCCAGCAGTTTCTACCAGGGCGCCTACGAGCAGTACTTC
few	-	TRBV4-3	TRBJ2-7	CASSPQTQQGKNEQYF	TGCGCCAGCAGCCCCCAGACGCAACAGGGTAAGAACGAGCAGTACTTC
-	TRBD2	TRBV18	TRBJ2-4	CASSPERGGFSKNIQYF	TGTGCCAGCTCACCAGAGCGGGGGGGCTTTTCCAAAAACATTCAGTACTTC
-	TRBD1	TRBV7-9	TRBJ2-5	CASSNPGTGKETQYF	TGTGCCAGCAGCAACCCCGGGACAGGGAAAGAGACCCAGTACTTC
-	-	TRBV4-2	TRBJ2-3	CASSLDRLDTQYF	TGTGCCAGCAGCCTTGACAGACTAGATACGCAGTATTTT
-	TRBD1	TRBV7-9	TRBJ2-2	CASSDRANTGELFF	TGTGCCAGCAGCGACAGGGCTAACACCGGGGAGCTGTTTTTT
-	TRBD1	TRBV5-8	TRBJ1-1	CASSFSGTGNTEAFF	TGTGCCAGCAGCTTTTCCGGGACAGGAAACACTGAAGCTTTCTTT
-	-	TRBV27	TRBJ2-3	CASSPNPRGTFTDTQYF	TGTGCCAGCAGTCCAAATCCCCGGGGGACTTTCACAGATACGCAGTATTTT
once	-	TRBV5-6	TRBJ1-2	CASSLAGVNYGYTF	TGTGCCAGCAGCTTGGCCGGGGTTAACTATGGCTACACCTTC
-	TRBD1	TRBV14	TRBJ1-3	CASSHSTDRDSGNTIYF	TGTGCCAGCAGCCATTCCACAGACAGGGACTCTGGAAACACCATATATTTT
-	TRBD1	TRBV11-2	TRBJ2-7	CASSLGTGRNEQYF	TGTGCCAGCAGCTTGGGGACAGGGAGGAACGAGCAGTACTTC
-	TRBD1	TRBV7-9	TRBJ1-2	CASSATGLYGYTF	TGTGCCAGCAGCGCGACAGGGCTCTATGGCTACACCTTC
-	-	TRBV4-1	TRBJ2-7	CASSQVQGYEQYF	TGCGCCAGCAGCCAAGTGCAGGGCTACGAGCAGTACTTC
few	TRBD2	TRBV7-9	TRBJ2-1	CASSLESGGGVHNEQFF	TGTGCCAGCAGCTTAGAATCGGGCGGGGGGGTACACAATGAGCAGTTCTTC
few	-	TRBV7-2	TRBJ1-2	CASSLSGGTTDGYTF	TGTGCCAGCAGCCTTTCTGGGGGGACGACGGATGGCTACACCTTC
-	TRBD1	TRBV7-9	TRBJ2-2	CASSSGQGETGELFF	TGTGCCAGCAGCTCTGGACAGGGGGAAACCGGGGAGCTGTTTTTT
few	-	TRBV19	TRBJ2-3	CASSRGRTDTQYF	TGTGCCAGTAGCCGGGGGAGGACAGATACGCAGTATTTT
-	-	TRBV4-3	TRBJ1-5	CASSQRLAPSNQPQHF	TGCGCCAGCAGCCAGAGGTTGGCCCCTAGCAATCAGCCCCAGCATTTT
-	-	TRBV14	TRBJ1-3	CASSPGDIRNTIYF	TGTGCCAGCAGCCCAGGGGACATTCGAAACACCATATATTTT
-	TRBD1	TRBV27	TRBJ1-1	CASSPPTGMYTEAFF	TGTGCCAGCAGTCCCCCGACAGGGATGTACACTGAAGCTTTCTTT
few	TRBD1	TRBV5-1	TRBJ2-2	CASSWTGGDTGELFF	TGCGCCAGCAGCTGGACAGGGGGCGACACCGGGGAGCTGTTTTTT
-	-	TRBV13	TRBJ1-3	CASSYSTTTGVTNTIYF	TGTGCCAGCAGCTACTCGACAACGACAGGTGTGACAAACACCATATATTTT
-	-	TRBV21-1	TRBJ2-7	CASSPNSSGGLRYYEQYF	TGTGCCAGCAGCCCCAACTCTAGCGGGGGGCTCCGCTACTACGAGCAGTACTTC
-	-	TRBV5-4	TRBJ1-1	CASSLEGSGTEAFF	TGTGCCAGCAGCTTGGAGGGGTCTGGCACTGAAGCTTTCTTT
-	TRBD1	TRBV28	TRBJ1-1	CASSSGQDERAFF	TGTGCCAGCAGTTCAGGACAGGACGAGCGAGCTTTCTTT
-	-	TRBV7-9	TRBJ1-1	CASSQAGNTEAFF	TGTGCCAGCAGCCAAGCAGGGAACACTGAAGCTTTCTTT
few	-	TRBV11-3	TRBJ1-2	CASSLGGPTRGYTF	TGTGCCAGCAGCTTAGGAGGTCCGACGCGAGGCTACACCTTC
few	-	TRBV4-1	TRBJ2-1	CASSPPRSAYSYNEQFF	TGCGCCAGCAGCCCTCCGAGGAGTGCCTACTCCTACAATGAGCAGTTCTTC
-	-	TRBV6-4	TRBJ2-5	CASSVGADQETQYF	TGTGCCAGCAGTGTTGGAGCGGACCAAGAGACCCAGTACTTC
-	TRBD1	TRBV6-1	TRBJ2-5	CASRDRGQETQYF	TGTGCCAGCAGGGACAGGGGGCAAGAGACCCAGTACTTC
-	TRBD2	TRBV6-5	TRBJ2-3	CASSYLRAGNTDTQYF	TGTGCCAGCAGTTACTTAAGAGCGGGGAACACAGATACGCAGTATTTT
few	-	TRBV19	TRBJ1-1	CASIDGGPDTEAFF	TGTGCCAGTATTGACGGGGGGCCCGACACTGAAGCTTTCTTT
-	TRBD2	TRBV7-2	TRBJ2-1	CASSLGLADGEQFF	TGTGCCAGCAGCTTAGGGCTAGCGGACGGTGAGCAGTTCTTC
few	TRBD1	TRBV15	TRBJ1-6	CATSGQGTGVSPLHF	TGTGCCACCAGCGGCCAGGGCACAGGGGTTTCACCCCTCCACTTT
-	-	TRBV9	TRBJ2-3	CASSVEFGGTDTQYF	TGTGCCAGCAGCGTAGAATTCGGAGGCACAGATACGCAGTATTTT